This T cell receptor (beta chain) came from a study of blood T cell repertoires in COVID-19. Study-wide context: Some COVID-19 samples were acute and others convalescent; all came from the United States, Italy and Spain.

Cohorts were determined from participant-reported clinical history. The protocol was immunoSEQ multiplex PCR, while the TCRdb copy is restricted to in-frame clones and leaves out a portion. The table has a few hundred thousand clones, more than 90% seen once. V was pared by 7 bases and J by 6 bases, with 7 bases of the junction left unmatched. Germline V gene lookup returns CDR1 MDHEN and CDR2 SYDVKM. CDR3 size: 14 residues. The clonotype was recovered from a woman under 40 who had recovered from COVID-19. The rearrangement uses TRBV28 and TRBJ1-5; 9 bases map to TRBD1. The sample comprised PBMCs or T cells enriched from blood (not recorded which). This chain's CDR3 is CASTTGTGSQPQHF. The CDR3 DNA reads as TGTGCCAGCACTACGGGGACAGGGAGTCAGCCCCAGCATTTT.